The T cell receptor (beta chain) described here comes from a study of T-cell memory formation after mild COVID-19. In this sample, this clonotype turned up a few times. CDR1 and CDR2 from the germline V gene are SGHVS and FQNEAQ. Germline trimming cut 0 bases from V and 7 bases from J; bases unmatched to any gene: 12. This CDR3 spans 17 amino acids. MiXCR, run by TCRdb on the 5' RACE reads, gives a single entry per CDR3 protein. In the table there are 40,000 to 60,000 distinct CDR3 sequences, approximately 9% of which are singletons. The source is an adult woman who had mild COVID-19 (a few samples of this study predate the infection). Cell type and time point are not known. The chain links TRBV7-8 to TRBJ1-2; 9 nucleotides match TRBD1. What was sequenced was PBMCs or a T cell subset sorted from them (not recorded which). The CDR3 DNA follows: TGTGCCAGCAGCTTAGCGAGGACAGGGGTGCGTTCGGGTGGCTACACCTTC. Translation gives CASSLARTGVRSGGYTF.